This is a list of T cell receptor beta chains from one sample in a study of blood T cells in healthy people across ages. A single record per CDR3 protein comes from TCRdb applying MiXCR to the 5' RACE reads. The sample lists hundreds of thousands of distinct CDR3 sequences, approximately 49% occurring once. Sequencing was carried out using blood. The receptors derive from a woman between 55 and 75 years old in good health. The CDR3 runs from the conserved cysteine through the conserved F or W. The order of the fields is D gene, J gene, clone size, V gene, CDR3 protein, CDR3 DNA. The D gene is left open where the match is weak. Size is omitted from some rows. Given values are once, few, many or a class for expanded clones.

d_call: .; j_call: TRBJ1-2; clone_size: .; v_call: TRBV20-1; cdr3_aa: CSATGSVAYYTF; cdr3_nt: TGCAGTGCCACCGGTTCCGTCGCCTACTACACCTTC
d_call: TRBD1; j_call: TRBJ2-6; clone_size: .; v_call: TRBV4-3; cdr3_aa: CASSREPGQGALAGADVLTF; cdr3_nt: TGCGCCAGCAGCAGAGAGCCGGGACAGGGGGCTCTTGCTGGGGCCGACGTCCTGACTTTC
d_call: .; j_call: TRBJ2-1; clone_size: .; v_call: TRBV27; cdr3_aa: CASSTRMRTEQFF; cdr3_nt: TGTGCCAGCAGTACCCGGATGAGGACTGAGCAGTTCTTC
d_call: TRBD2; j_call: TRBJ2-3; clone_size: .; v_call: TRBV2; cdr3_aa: CASSPMGGTSNTDTQYF; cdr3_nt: TGTGCCAGCAGTCCAATGGGGGGGACTAGCAACACAGATACGCAGTATTTT
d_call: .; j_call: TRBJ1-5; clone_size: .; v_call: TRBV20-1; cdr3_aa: CSARVPGAQPQHF; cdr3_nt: TGCAGTGCTAGAGTACCAGGGGCCCAGCCCCAGCATTTT
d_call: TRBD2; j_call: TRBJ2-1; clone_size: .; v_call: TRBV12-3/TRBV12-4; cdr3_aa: CAGSPHPGLAGVNEQFF; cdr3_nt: TGTGCCGGCAGCCCCCACCCTGGACTAGCGGGTGTCAATGAGCAGTTCTTC
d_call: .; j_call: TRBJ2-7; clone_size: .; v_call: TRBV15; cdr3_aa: CATGRETVSDEQYF; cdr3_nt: TGTGCCACCGGAAGAGAGACAGTTTCGGACGAGCAGTACTTC
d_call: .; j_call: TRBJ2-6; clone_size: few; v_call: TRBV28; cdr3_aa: CASSLERSSGANVLTF; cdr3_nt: TGTGCCAGCAGTTTAGAAAGGAGCTCTGGGGCCAACGTCCTGACTTTC
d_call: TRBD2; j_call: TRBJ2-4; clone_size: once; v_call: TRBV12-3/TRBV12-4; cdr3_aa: CASSPVGAGGPDIQYF; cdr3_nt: TGTGCCAGCAGCCCAGTAGGAGCGGGAGGGCCGGACATTCAGTACTTC
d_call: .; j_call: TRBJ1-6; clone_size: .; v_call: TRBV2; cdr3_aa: CASSEQSSYNSPLHF; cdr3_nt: TGTGCCAGCAGTGAACAGAGCTCCTATAATTCACCCCTCCACTTT
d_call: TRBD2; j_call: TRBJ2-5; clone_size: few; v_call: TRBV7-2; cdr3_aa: CASSLLAGVQETQYF; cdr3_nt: TGTGCCAGCAGCTTGTTAGCGGGAGTCCAAGAGACCCAGTACTTC
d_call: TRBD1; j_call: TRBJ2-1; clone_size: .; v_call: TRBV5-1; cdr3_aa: CASSVPRTGANNEQFF; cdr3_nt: TGCGCCAGCAGCGTACCACGGACAGGGGCTAACAATGAGCAGTTCTTC
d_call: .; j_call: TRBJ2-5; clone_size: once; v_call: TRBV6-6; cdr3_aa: CASSYTRTGTETQYF; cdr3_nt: TGTGCCAGCAGTTATACCCGGACGGGAACTGAGACCCAGTACTTC
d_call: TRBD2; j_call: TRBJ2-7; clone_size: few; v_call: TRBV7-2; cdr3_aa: CASISGLAGGGEQYF; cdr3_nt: TGTGCCAGCATCAGCGGACTAGCGGGAGGGGGCGAGCAGTACTTC
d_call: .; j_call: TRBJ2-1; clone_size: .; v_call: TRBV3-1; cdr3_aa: CASSPPGASPNEQFF; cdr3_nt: TGTGCCAGCAGCCCGCCGGGGGCTAGCCCTAATGAGCAGTTCTTC
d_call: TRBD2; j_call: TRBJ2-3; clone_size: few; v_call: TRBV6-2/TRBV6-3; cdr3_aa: CASSYWREEDTQYF; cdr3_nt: TGTGCCAGCAGTTACTGGCGGGAGGAGGATACGCAGTATTTT
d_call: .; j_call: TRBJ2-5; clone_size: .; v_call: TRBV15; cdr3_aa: CATSRVRGETQYF; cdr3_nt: TGTGCCACCAGCAGAGTGCGGGGAGAGACCCAGTACTTC
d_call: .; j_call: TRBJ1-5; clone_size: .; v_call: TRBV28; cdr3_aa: CASSRELDQPQHF; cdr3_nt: TGTGCCAGCAGTCGAGAACTGGATCAGCCCCAGCATTTT
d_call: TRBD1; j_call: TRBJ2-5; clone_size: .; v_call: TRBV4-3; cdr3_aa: CASSQDLGTGGNEQYF; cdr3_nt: TGCGCCAGCAGCCAAGATCTCGGGACAGGGGGCAATGAGCAGTACTTC
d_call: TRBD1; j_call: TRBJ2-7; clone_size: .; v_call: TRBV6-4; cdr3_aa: CASSATGGNEQYF; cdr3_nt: TGTGCCAGCAGTGCCACAGGGGGTAACGAGCAGTACTTC
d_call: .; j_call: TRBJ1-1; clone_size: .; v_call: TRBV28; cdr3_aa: CASSLWGVRQEKMNTEAFF; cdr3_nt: TGTGCCAGCAGTTTATGGGGGGTACGACAGGAAAAGATGAACACTGAAGCTTTCTTT
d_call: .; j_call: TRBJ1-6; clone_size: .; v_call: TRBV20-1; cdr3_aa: CSAGGGSGSPLHF; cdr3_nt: TGCAGTGCTGGGGGAGGGAGCGGATCACCCCTCCACTTT
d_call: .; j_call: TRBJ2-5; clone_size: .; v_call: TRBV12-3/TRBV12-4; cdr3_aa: CASSGHNEQYF; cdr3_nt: TGTGCCAGCAGTGGCCACAATGAGCAGTACTTC
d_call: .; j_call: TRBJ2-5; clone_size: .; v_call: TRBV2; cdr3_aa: CASSGQGGRETQYF; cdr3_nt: TGTGCCAGCAGTGGACAGGGAGGTCGAGAGACCCAGTACTTC
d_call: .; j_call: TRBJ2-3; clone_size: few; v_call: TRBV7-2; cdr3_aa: CASRRSPQRPTDTQYF; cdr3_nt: TGTGCCAGCAGGCGAAGTCCACAGCGGCCCACAGATACGCAGTATTTT